This passage covers 19 T cell receptor beta chains from one sample sequenced in a study of glioma-infiltrating T cells. TCR alpha and beta CDR3 regions were amplified from RNA using iRepertoire nested multiplex PCR. TCRdb processed the multiplex PCR reads anew with MiXCR; each CDR3 protein has one entry. The sample consists of about 93,000 distinct CDR3 sequences, 35% to 50% of them appearing once. What was sequenced was glioma tissue, nonneoplastic brain tissue, or PBMCs (not recorded which). These receptors all stem from a human donor with low-grade glioma or glioblastoma, undergoing nonglioma brain surgery, or in good health (not recorded which).

This clonotype appeared many times. V gene TRBV15 combines with J gene TRBJ2-1, with 8 positions matching TRBD1. This CDR3 has 13 amino acids. Germline CDR1 and CDR2: LNHNV and YYDKDF (reference sequence). With 3 bases clipped from V and 7 bases from J, the junction kept 2 bases outside the gene matches. The CDR3 spells CATSRTGVNEQFF. CDR3 sequence (DNA): TGTGCCACCAGCAGGACAGGGGTTAATGAGCAGTTCTTC.

This clonotype was picked up one time. This rearrangement joins TRBV5-6 to TRBJ2-5; D remains ambiguous. Germline CDR1 and CDR2: SGHDT and YYEEEE. This CDR3 contains 13 residues. Trimming took 2 bases from V and 11 from J, leaving 16 bases between them. CDR3 nucleotides: TGTGCCAGCAGCTTTACACGGAACAGTGAGCAGTACTTC. Its translation is CASSFTRNSEQYF.

The chain links TRBV12-3 or TRBV12-4 to TRBJ1-5, with D unclear. The CDR3 has 18 residues. Trimming took off 2 bases at V and 2 bases at J, with 19 bases between the two ends. CDR3 nucleotides: TGTGCCAGCAGTTTATCACCTCATTCCATCGCGGGCAATCAGCCCCAGCATTTT. It encodes CASSLSPHSIAGNQPQHF.

This clonotype occurred many times. V and J are TRBV6-2 or TRBV6-3 and TRBJ1-1; D is unresolved. The CDR3 runs 15 residues. Germline V gene data show CDR1 as MNHEY and CDR2 as SVGEGT. The V gene lost 5 bases and the J gene lost 4 bases, with 17 bases spanning the gap. CDR3 nucleotides: TGTGCCAGCAGTCCCCATGGAGGGCAGCTCACTGAAGCTTTCTTT. Amino acids: CASSPHGGQLTEAFF.

This clonotype was found many times. This sequence joins TRBV5-5 and TRBJ2-5, with D possibly TRBD1 on 5 matching bases. Trimming cost V 4 bases and J 1 base, with 11 bases left between them. There are 14 residues in the CDR3. CDR1 is SGHKS, CDR2 YYEKEE, per germline (reference sequence). The CDR3 spells CASSPQRGQETQYF. As DNA, the CDR3 is TGTGCCAGCAGCCCCCAAAGGGGCCAAGAGACCCAGTACTTC.

This clonotype has ten or more counts. This sequence joins TRBV28 and TRBJ2-7; TRBD1 aligns across 8 bases. This CDR3 is built from 15 residues. The V and J ends lost 5 bases and 2 bases, in that order; junction bases with no gene match: 8. Germline V gene sequence: CDR1 MDHEN, CDR2 SYDVKM. The CDR3 sequence: CASSVGTGSPYEQYF. The CDR3 nucleotides are TGTGCCAGCAGTGTGGGGACAGGAAGCCCCTACGAGCAGTACTTC.

This clonotype has a count of ten or more. The chain joins TRBV19 to TRBJ1-2; 7 bases agree with TRBD1. V shed 6 bases and J 6 bases; nucleotides not matched to a gene: 7. Germline lookup yields CDR1 LNHDA and CDR2 SQIVND (reference sequence). The CDR3 sequence is 13 residues long. CDR3 protein: CASRPDRANGYTF. CDR3 coding DNA: TGTGCCAGTAGACCCGACAGGGCAAATGGCTACACCTTC. Combining the CDR3 with reference TRBV19 and TRBJ1-2 gives the whole variable domain DGGITQSPKYLFRKEGQNVTLSCEQNLNHDAMYWYRQDPGQGLRLIYYSQIVNDFQKGDIAEGYSVSREKKESFPLTVTSAQKNPTAFYLCASRPDRANGYTFGSGTRLTVV.

About this clonotype: The germline gene is not matched at one end of the junction; a read error may be the cause. The chain has TRBV4-1 and TRBJ1-2, with D tentatively TRBD1 (5 bases). This CDR3 comprises 13 residues. Germline V lookup: CDR1 MGHRA, CDR2 YSYEKL. CDR3 sequence: CASSFGGDYGYAF. The CDR3 DNA reads as TGCGCCAGCAGCTTCGGGGGGGACTATGGCTACGCCTTC.

This clonotype was seen ten or more times. The rearrangement uses TRBV5-1 and TRBJ2-1, with D unclear. V lost 0 bases to trimming and J lost 0 bases, with 7 bases between them. Per the germline V gene, CDR1 is SGHRS and CDR2 is YFSETQ. The CDR3 is 15 amino acids. The CDR3 DNA sequence: TGCGCCAGCAGCTTGGGCAAGAGCTCCTACAATGAGCAGTTCTTC. The encoded protein is CASSLGKSSYNEQFF.

This clonotype was observed a few times. The chain has TRBV12-3 or TRBV12-4 and TRBJ2-5; TRBD2 agrees at 9 bases. V trimming: 2 bases; J trimming: 3 bases; junction bases outside the gene matches: 10. The CDR3 totals 17 residues. The CDR3 sequence: CASSLRLSSGTEETQYF. CDR3 sequence (DNA): TGTGCCAGCAGTTTAAGGCTGTCTAGCGGGACCGAAGAGACCCAGTACTTC.

This chain connects TRBV2 to TRBJ2-3; D not certain. This CDR3 spans 11 amino acids. Germline CDR1 is SNHLY and CDR2 is FYNNEI. Trimming removed 9 bases at V and 3 bases at J, with 7 bases between. This CDR3 reads CARTGTDTQYF. DNA for the CDR3: TGTGCCAGGACTGGGACAGATACGCAGTATTTT. Full variable domain (remainder filled in from reference TRBV2 and TRBJ2-3): EPEVTQTPSHQVTQMGQEVILRCVPISNHLYFYWYRQILGQKVEFLVSFYNNEISEKSEIFDDQFSVERPDGSNFTLKIRSTKLEDSAMYFCARTGTDTQYFGPGTRLTVL.

This clonotype was observed at least ten times. V usage is TRBV25-1 and J usage is TRBJ1-2; D is unclear. Deletions cut 4 bases from V and 2 bases from J, with 8 bases between. The CDR3 loop spans 13 amino acids. Germline lookup yields CDR1 MGHDK and CDR2 SYGVNS. CDR3 sequence reads: CASSGRKNYGYTF. CDR3 nucleotides: TGTGCCAGCAGTGGAAGGAAAAACTATGGCTACACCTTC.

This clonotype was observed at least ten times. The rearrangement uses TRBV3-1 and TRBJ1-5; D ambiguous. V lost 3 bases, J lost 3 bases, and 9 bases lay in between. The length of the CDR3 is 14 residues. The germline CDR1 and CDR2 sequences are LGHDT and YNNKEL (reference sequence). The CDR3 reads CASSQGLNNQPQHF. CDR3 sequence (DNA): TGTGCCAGCAGCCAGGGCCTTAACAATCAGCCCCAGCATTTT.

The chain recombines TRBV6-6 with TRBJ1-2; D remains unclear. Trimming stripped 5 bases from V and 5 bases from J, with 6 bases between. Per the germline V gene, CDR1 is MNHNY and CDR2 is SVGAGI (reference sequence). The CDR3 length is 11 residues. The CDR3 protein is CASSAVYGYTF. CDR3 coding DNA: TGTGCCAGCAGTGCGGTATATGGCTACACCTTC.

The genes are TRBV5-1 and TRBJ2-1; 10 bases align to TRBD2. V lost 5 bases, J lost 4 bases, and 9 bases stayed unmatched. Germline V gene data show CDR1 as SGHRS and CDR2 as YFSETQ. This CDR3 is built from 16 residues. The CDR3 DNA follows: TGCGCCAGCAGGGAGCAATTAGCGGGAGGATACAATGAGCAGTTCTTC. Translated, it gives CASREQLAGGYNEQFF.

The chain is built from TRBV7-3 and TRBJ2-5; 11 bases match TRBD2. The J call may be in error: the DNA end matches TRBJ2-1 better. The germline CDR1 and CDR2 sequences are SGHTA and FQGTGA. The CDR3 sequence is 16 residues long. The CDR3 here is CASSADSGRAGNEQFF. The CDR3 nucleotides are TGTGCCAGCAGCGCCGATAGCGGGAGGGCCGGGAATGAGCAGTTCTTC.

Remarks on this clonotype: This may stem from a read error, because a much larger clone lies one nucleotide away. V and J are TRBV18 and TRBJ1-4; no clear D. Germline V CDR1 and CDR2: KGHSH, LQKENI. The CDR3 consists of 15 residues. Here the CDR3 reads CARSPLSSTNEKLFF. CDR3 in DNA: TGTGCCAGATCACCACTTTCCTCAACTAATGAAAAACTGTTTTTT.

This clonotype was seen at least ten times. The chain carries TRBV10-3 and TRBJ2-1, with a weak D call TRBD2 (6 bases). Germline V gene lookup returns CDR1 ENHRY and CDR2 SYGVKD. The CDR3 is made up of 14 amino acids. V dropped 6 bases and J dropped 3 bases, with 12 bases sitting between them. This CDR3 is CAIRTGTYYNEQFF. As DNA, the CDR3 is TGTGCCATCAGGACCGGGACTTACTACAATGAGCAGTTCTTC.

As to this clonotype: This may come from a read error, since a much larger clone is one base off. J is TRBJ2-1 and V is TRBV25-1, with TRBD1 as a possible D gene (6 bases). In germline, CDR1 is MGHDK, CDR2 SYGVNS. CDR3 length: 13 residues. The V and J ends lost 2 bases and 13 bases respectively, with 15 bases between them. CDR3 sequence: CASSENRVGTQFF. The CDR3 nucleotides are TGTGCCAGCAGTGAAAACAGGGTCGGGACCCAGTTCTTC.